This TCR beta chain was found in a study of blood T cell repertoires in COVID-19. Study at large: Some COVID-19 samples were acute and others convalescent; all came from the United States, Italy and Spain. Nucleic acid was either cDNA or gDNA, and it came from T cells, B-cell-depleted T cells, or PBMCs.

The V gene's germline CDR1 is SGHAT and CDR2 FQNNGV. The CDR3 runs 14 residues. Worth noting for this clone: At one end, the junction sequence differs from germline, possibly due to a read error.

Per the authors' pipeline: Estimates of nucleated cell counts were drawn from the amplification of reference gene primers. Clones were sequenced by immunoSEQ multiplex PCR, and TCRdb holds only the in-frame ones, with some missing. That table furnishes V, J and clone size, whereas the DNA furnished D and trimming. The table includes approximately 120,000 clones, roughly four fifths detected once. The source is a human donor in a cohort sampled during active COVID-19. Source material: peripheral blood. The V gene is TRBV11-2, the J gene TRBJ2-7, with D hard to call. The CDR3 DNA follows: TGTGCCAGCAGCTTAGACACAGCCGGTTACGGGCAGTACTTC. Amino acid sequence: CASSLDTAGYGQYF.